The 18 T cell receptor beta chains below were found in one sample sequenced in a study of cytomegalovirus exposure and HLA in healthy donors. The PCR made use of 60 Vbeta and 13 Jbeta primers. Only in-frame clones appear in the TCRdb table, and some are missing; sequencing was by immunoSEQ multiplex PCR. This table has about 94,000 clones, roughly three quarters appearing once. The source material was PBMCs. Receptors originate from an older woman in good health and CMV-seronegative.

The chain has TRBV2 and TRBJ2-2, with 8 bases matching TRBD2. This CDR3 is 13 amino acids long. Germline V gene sequence: CDR1 SNHLY, CDR2 FYNNEI. J gave up 5 bases and V 6 bases, and 2 bases lay outside the gene matches. This CDR3 is CASRGGRTGELFF. The CDR3 DNA reads as TGTGCCAGCAGGGGCGGGAGGACCGGGGAGCTGTTTTTT.

Only a few counts were recorded for this clone. The chain employs TRBV30 and TRBJ2-5; D is perhaps TRBD2 (6 bases). The J call may be mistaken, given a closer DNA end match to TRBJ2-7. The CDR3 consists of 13 residues. CDR1 is GTSNPN, CDR2 SVGIG, per germline (reference sequence). In DNA, the CDR3 is TGTGCCTGGAGTTCTGGGGGGAGGTACGAGCAGTACTTC. Protein: CAWSSGGRYEQYF.

The chain is built from TRBV7-9 and TRBJ2-3; D might be TRBD2 (6 bases). The germline V and J ends were trimmed by 7 bases and 3 bases, with 14 bases remaining between them. Germline CDR1 SEHNR, CDR2 FQNEAQ (reference sequence). CDR3 length: 14 amino acids. The chain's CDR3 is CASTDERATDTQYF. Written as DNA, the CDR3 is TGTGCCAGCACGGACGAGCGGGCTACAGATACGCAGTATTTT.

V and J are TRBV18 and TRBJ2-7, with a weak D call TRBD1 (5 bases). CDR3 length: 14 residues. Germline V gives CDR1 KGHSH, CDR2 LQKENI. Trimming removed 4 bases from V and 5 bases from J, with 15 bases in between. The CDR3 DNA reads TGTGCCAGCTCACAGGGGCAGTGGGGTAACGAGCAGTACTTC. The encoded protein is CASSQGQWGNEQYF.

The genes are TRBV5-4 and TRBJ2-5; D perhaps matches TRBD2 (6 bases). The CDR3 is made up of 16 amino acids. V shed 0 bases and J shed 1 base, with 13 bases lying between them. Germline V gives CDR1 SGHNT, CDR2 YYREEE (reference sequence). Written as DNA, the CDR3 is TGTGCCAGCAGCTTGGACCCCGGGAGATTCCAAGAGACCCAGTACTTC. This sequence encodes CASSLDPGRFQETQYF.

CDR3 coding DNA: TGTGCCAGCAGCTCACGGGGACAGGGTGGTGAAAAACTGTTTTTT. Protein sequence: CASSSRGQGGEKLFF. The chain combines TRBV7-9 with TRBJ1-4; 9 nucleotides align to TRBD1. CDR3 length: 15 residues. From germline, CDR1 is SEHNR and CDR2 FQNEAQ (reference sequence). Unmatched junction bases numbered 7, after V lost 4 bases and J lost 7 bases. Using reference TRBV7-9 and TRBJ1-4 for the parts outside the CDR3, the full variable domain is DTGVSQNPRHKITKRGQNVTFRCDPISEHNRLYWYRQTLGQGPEFLTYFQNEAQLEKSRLLSDRFSAERPKGSFSTLEIQRTEQGDSAMYLCASSSRGQGGEKLFFGSGTQLSVL.

This rearrangement joins TRBV6-1 to TRBJ2-2; tentatively, D is TRBD1 (6 bases). The germline gives CDR1 MNHNS, CDR2 SASEGT. The CDR3 is made up of 15 amino acids. V shed 5 bases and J shed 4 bases, with 14 bases lying between them. In nucleotides, the CDR3 is TGTGCCAGCAGTCGTTCTGTGACAGGCACCGGGGAGCTGTTTTTT. It specifies CASSRSVTGTGELFF.

The chain is built from TRBV5-1 and TRBJ2-7, with a tentative D call TRBD1 (6 bases). The CDR3 sequence is 13 residues long. Germline lookup yields CDR1 SGHRS and CDR2 YFSETQ. With 2 bases removed from V and 2 bases from J, the gap between germline ends came to 8 bases. CDR3 protein: CASSFDRTYEQYF. As DNA, the CDR3 is TGCGCCAGCAGCTTTGACAGGACCTACGAGCAGTACTTC.

The chain carries TRBV7-2 and TRBJ2-3; 9 bases match TRBD1. J lost 2 bases, V lost 5 bases, and 2 bases had no gene match. The germline CDR1 and CDR2 sequences are SGHTA and FQGNSA. There are 14 residues in the CDR3. The CDR3 coding sequence is TGTGCCAGCAGCCTACAGGGGGCCACAGATACGCAGTATTTT. It encodes CASSLQGATDTQYF.

This sequence joins TRBV19 and TRBJ1-4, with 9 bases that match TRBD1. Per the germline V gene, CDR1 is LNHDA and CDR2 is SQIVND (reference sequence). The CDR3 covers 13 residues. With 6 bases clipped from V and 14 bases from J, the junction kept 10 bases outside the gene matches. This chain's CDR3 is CASSDLNRGRLFF. The CDR3 DNA reads TGTGCCAGTAGCGACCTCAACAGGGGGCGCCTGTTTTTT. Supplemented by reference TRBV19 and TRBJ1-4, the full variable domain reads DGGITQSPKYLFRKEGQNVTLSCEQNLNHDAMYWYRQDPGQGLRLIYYSQIVNDFQKGDIAEGYSVSREKKESFPLTVTSAQKNPTAFYLCASSDLNRGRLFFGSGTQLSVL.

V and J are TRBV6-5 and TRBJ1-2; TRBD1 aligns across 7 bases. There are 14 residues in the CDR3. J was trimmed by 5 bases and V by 6 bases; bases with no gene match: 9. Germline V gives CDR1 MNHEY, CDR2 SVGAGI. The CDR3, as DNA: TGTGCCAGCAGCTTCGGACAGGAAGAATATGGCTACACCTTC. Translation: CASSFGQEEYGYTF.

The chain links TRBV11-3 to TRBJ2-1; 15 bases match TRBD2. Germline lookup yields CDR1 SGHNT and CDR2 YENEEA. The V gene end was trimmed by 5 bases and the J gene end by 6 bases; junction bases not matched to a gene: 2. The CDR3 length is 15 residues. In nucleotides, the CDR3 is TGTGCCAGCAGCCAGGGACTAGCGGGGGGCAATGAGCAGTTCTTC. It is translated as CASSQGLAGGNEQFF.

This sequence joins TRBV19 and TRBJ1-1; D is undetermined. Deletions cut 5 bases from V and 8 bases from J, with 9 bases between. Germline CDR1 is LNHDA and CDR2 is SQIVND (reference sequence). This CDR3 comprises 11 residues. The CDR3 sequence: CASSWQAEAFF. CDR3 in DNA: TGTGCCAGTAGTTGGCAGGCGGAAGCTTTCTTT.

This sequence joins TRBV7-2 and TRBJ1-1; D remains ambiguous. There are 13 residues in the CDR3. Germline lookup yields CDR1 SGHTA and CDR2 FQGNSA. V lost 6 bases, J lost 8 bases, and 16 bases lay in between. The CDR3 DNA sequence: TGTGCCAGCAGTCCACCAGGCGGGATCGAAGCTTTCTTT. This codes for CASSPPGGIEAFF.

The rearrangement links TRBV28 to TRBJ2-3; 9 nucleotides agree with TRBD1. V shed 3 bases and J 2 bases; nucleotides not matched to a gene: 6. Per the germline V gene, CDR1 is MDHEN and CDR2 is SYDVKM. CDR3 length equals 16 residues. The CDR3 here is CASSFNRGRVTDTQYF. DNA of the CDR3: TGTGCCAGCAGTTTCAACAGGGGGCGGGTCACAGATACGCAGTATTTT.

The chain carries TRBV15 and TRBJ1-2; 7 positions agree with TRBD1. The CDR3 consists of 17 residues. The germline CDR1 and CDR2 sequences are LNHNV and YYDKDF (reference sequence). The V segment lost 1 base and the J segment 4 bases; nucleotides outside the gene matches: 12. The CDR3 coding sequence is TGTGCCACCAGCAGAGGAGGTCAGGGGGTAGGAAGCTATGGCTACACCTTC. Translated, it gives CATSRGGQGVGSYGYTF.

The rearrangement uses TRBV7-2 and TRBJ1-2; D remains ambiguous. There are 14 residues in the CDR3. Germline assignment: CDR1 SGHTA and CDR2 FQGNSA. With 5 bases removed from V and 5 bases from J, the gap between germline ends came to 15 bases. CDR3 amino acids: CASSAPTPLYGYTF. The CDR3 DNA is TGTGCCAGCAGCGCCCCCACCCCTCTATATGGCTACACCTTC.

V is TRBV7-2 and J is TRBJ2-1, with D perhaps matching TRBD1 (8 bases). Trimming took off 2 bases at V and 10 bases at J, with 15 bases between the two ends. Germline V gene sequence: CDR1 SGHTA, CDR2 FQGNSA. This CDR3 comprises 14 residues. This CDR3 is CASSLREQGGEQFF. The CDR3 DNA sequence: TGTGCCAGCAGCTTAAGGGAACAGGGGGGGGAGCAGTTCTTC. Full variable domain (outside the CDR3, taken from reference TRBV7-2 and TRBJ2-1): GAGVSQSPSNKVTEKGKDVELRCDPISGHTALYWYRQSLGQGLEFLIYFQGNSAPDKSGLPSDRFSAERTGGSVSTLTIQRTQQEDSAVYLCASSLREQGGEQFFGPGTRLTVL.